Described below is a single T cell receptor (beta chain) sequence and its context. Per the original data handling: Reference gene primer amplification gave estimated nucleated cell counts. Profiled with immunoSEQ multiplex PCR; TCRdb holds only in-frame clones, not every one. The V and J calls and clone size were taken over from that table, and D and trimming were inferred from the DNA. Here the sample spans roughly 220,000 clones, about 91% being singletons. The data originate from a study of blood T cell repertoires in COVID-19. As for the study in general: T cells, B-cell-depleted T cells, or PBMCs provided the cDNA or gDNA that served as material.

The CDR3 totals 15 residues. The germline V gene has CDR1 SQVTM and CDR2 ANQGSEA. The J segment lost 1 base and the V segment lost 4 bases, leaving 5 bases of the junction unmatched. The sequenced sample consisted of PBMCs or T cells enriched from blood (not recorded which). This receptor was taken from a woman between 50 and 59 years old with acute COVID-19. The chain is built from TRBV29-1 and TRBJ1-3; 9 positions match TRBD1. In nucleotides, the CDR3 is TGCAGCGTTGCTCCTGGGACAGGGTCTGGAAACACCATATATTTT. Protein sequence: CSVAPGTGSGNTIYF.